The 21 T cell receptor beta chains in this list originate from one sample, sequenced in a study of glioma-infiltrating T cells after dendritic cell vaccination (dated by TCRdb to about 2016). Libraries were constructed by the immunoSEQ multiplex PCR assay. TCRdb's version of the immuneACCESS table is confined to in-frame rearrangements and falls short of the full clone set. An unresolved V gene accounts for under half of the shortfall where checked; the remainder is of unknown origin. This sample is represented by fewer than 25,000 clones; 75% to 85% of them were singletons. The ten largest account for around 36% of the sample. Here the sequenced sample was blood, taken before dendritic cell vaccination. The receptor source for this set is a human donor with glioblastoma.

The CDR3 region is CAAARDSISYEQYF. CDR3 DNA sequence: TGTGCCGCAGCGAGGGACAGCATCTCCTACGAGCAGTACTTC. This chain joins TRBV30 and TRBJ2-7; the match to TRBD1 covers 7 bases. This CDR3 contains 14 residues. V lost 8 bases, J lost 0 bases, and 10 bases stayed unmatched. The V gene's germline CDR1 is GTSNPN and CDR2 SVGIG (reference sequence).

This chain uses TRBV15 with TRBJ2-1, with D possibly TRBD2 on 5 matching bases. Between the trimmed V and J ends, which lost 5 bases and 0 bases, there was a span of 11 bases. The CDR3 consists of 15 residues. Per germline, CDR1 LNHNV and CDR2 YYDKDF (reference sequence). CDR3 bases: TGTGCCACCAGCTTAGAGCGGAGCTCCTACAATGAGCAGTTCTTC. Translated, it gives CATSLERSSYNEQFF.

This clone was seen once. The CDR3 loop reads CASSADRAETQYF. CDR3 coding DNA: TGTGCCAGCAGCGCTGACAGAGCCGAGACCCAGTACTTC. The chain recombines TRBV9 with TRBJ2-5; weak D call: TRBD1 (5 bases). Trimming pared 3 bases from V and 5 bases from J, leaving 11 bases between. The CDR3 totals 13 residues. From germline, CDR1 is SGDLS and CDR2 YYNGEE.

This chain connects TRBV30 to TRBJ1-1; unclear D gene. The CDR3 is 11 residues long. CDR1 and CDR2 (germline): GTSNPN, SVGIG (reference sequence). Trimming left V 3 bases short and J 6 bases short, with 8 bases between. DNA of the CDR3: TGTGCCTGGAGCGCAGTCTCTGAAGCTTTCTTT. Residues: CAWSAVSEAFF.

This clone was observed a single time. This rearrangement joins TRBV7-3 to TRBJ2-7; 13 bases agree with TRBD2. The CDR3 runs to 16 residues. Germline V gene data show CDR1 as SGHTA and CDR2 as FQGTGA. With V trimmed by 5 bases and J by 0 bases, 4 bases remained unmatched. The CDR3 region is CASSLGLAGISYEQYF. In nucleotides, the CDR3 is TGTGCCAGCAGCCTGGGACTAGCGGGAATCTCCTACGAGCAGTACTTC.

The genes are TRBV27 and TRBJ2-7; 11 nucleotides line up with TRBD2. This CDR3 spans 15 amino acids. The junction had 8 bases not matched to a gene; V was cut back by 5 bases and J by 5 bases. Germline CDR1 reads MNHEY; CDR2 reads SMNVEV (reference sequence). Here the CDR3 DNA reads TGTGCCAGCAGTCTCGGTGGGACTAGCGGCCACGAGCAGTACTTC. Protein: CASSLGGTSGHEQYF.

This chain joins TRBV19 and TRBJ1-4; 8 bases are a match to TRBD1. Looked up from germline, CDR1 is LNHDA and CDR2 is SQIVND (reference sequence). This CDR3 has 14 amino acids. After removal of 2 bases from V and 6 bases from J, the junction contained 2 bases not matched to a gene. The CDR3 is CASSIQGAHEKLFF. The CDR3 DNA reads as TGTGCCAGTAGTATACAGGGGGCGCATGAAAAACTGTTTTTT.

This clone appeared once. This chain links TRBV6-6 with TRBJ2-6; no firm D call. Germline values: CDR1 MNHNY, CDR2 SVGAGI (reference sequence). Between the trimmed V and J ends, which lost 0 bases and 0 bases, there was a span of 3 bases. There are 15 residues in the CDR3. The CDR3 DNA is TGTGCCAGCAGTTACTCGAGCTCTGGGGCCAACGTCCTGACTTTC. This encodes CASSYSSSGANVLTF.

This rearrangement joins TRBV7-6 to TRBJ2-3; 12 bases map to TRBD2. This CDR3 contains 16 residues. In germline, CDR1 is SGHVS, CDR2 FNYEAQ. The ends lost 4 bases at V and 2 bases at J; junction bases unmatched: 4. As DNA, the CDR3 is TGTGCCAGCAGCTACCGGACTAGCGGGAACACAGATACGCAGTATTTT. Translated, it gives CASSYRTSGNTDTQYF.

The chain is built from TRBV5-5 and TRBJ2-3, with TRBD1 as a possible D gene (5 bases). The germline V and J ends were trimmed by 4 bases and 0 bases, with 12 bases remaining between them. CDR1 is SGHKS, CDR2 YYEKEE, per germline (reference sequence). The CDR3 is 15 amino acids. The CDR3 DNA follows: TGTGCCAGCAGCACCGACAGCCTTAGCACAGATACGCAGTATTTT. This encodes CASSTDSLSTDTQYF.

This clone was counted a single time. V and J are TRBV28 and TRBJ1-1, with D unresolved. Germline lookup yields CDR1 MDHEN and CDR2 SYDVKM. This CDR3 region has 12 residues. V lost 2 bases and J lost 10, with 11 bases in between. The CDR3 DNA sequence: TGTGCCAGCAGTTTAGGTCTACCGGGAGCTTTCTTT. Translation: CASSLGLPGAFF.

The CDR3, as DNA: TGTGCCAGCAGCAGGGCTAGCGGAAACACCGGGGAGCTGTTTTTT. It is translated as CASSRASGNTGELFF. V gene TRBV9 combines with J gene TRBJ2-2; 7 bases are a match to TRBD2. Germline CDR1 reads SGDLS; CDR2 reads YYNGEE. V lost 4 bases and J lost 2; bases outside the gene matches: 5. This CDR3 is 15 amino acids long.

The chain combines TRBV7-2 with TRBJ2-7, with 7 bases that match TRBD2. V trimming: 2 bases; J trimming: 5 bases; junction bases outside the gene matches: 9. Per germline, CDR1 SGHTA and CDR2 FQGNSA. The CDR3 has 15 residues. CDR3: CASSLIMAGVNEQYF. DNA of the CDR3: TGTGCCAGCAGCTTAATAATGGCGGGAGTGAACGAGCAGTACTTC.

The chain recombines TRBV4-2 with TRBJ1-1; perhaps TRBD1 as D (5 bases). The CDR3 spans 15 residues. CDR1 and CDR2 (germline): LGHNA, YNFKEQ. The ends were cut back, 0 bases at V and 0 bases at J, with 8 bases in the middle. The CDR3 protein is CASSQEAGMNTEAFF. The CDR3 coding sequence is TGTGCCAGCAGCCAAGAGGCAGGGATGAACACTGAAGCTTTCTTT.

This chain joins TRBV7-2 and TRBJ2-1; TRBD2 aligns across 16 bases. The CDR3 is 16 residues long. With 5 bases clipped from V and 7 bases from J, the junction kept 5 bases outside the gene matches. The germline CDR1 and CDR2 sequences are SGHTA and FQGNSA. The CDR3 region has the DNA TGTGCCAGCAGCCGCGGGACTAGCGGGAGGGCAAATGAGCAGTTCTTC. It encodes CASSRGTSGRANEQFF.

The CDR3 loop reads CASSYWTSGNNEQFF. Written as DNA, the CDR3 is TGTGCCAGCAGCTATTGGACTAGCGGAAACAATGAGCAGTTCTTC. The chain uses TRBV13 and TRBJ2-1, with 10 bases that match TRBD2. This CDR3 comprises 15 residues. Per the germline V gene, CDR1 is PRHDT and CDR2 is FYEKMQ (reference sequence). Trimming removed 4 bases from V and 5 bases from J; junction bases left unmatched: 5.

V gene TRBV2 combines with J gene TRBJ2-7, with 7 bases fitting TRBD1. The germline V gene encodes CDR1 SNHLY and CDR2 FYNNEI. The CDR3 consists of 16 residues. V lost 0 bases to trimming and J lost 3 bases; unmatched junction nucleotides: 8. Here the CDR3 reads CASSEARRQGLYEQYF. CDR3 in DNA: TGTGCCAGCAGTGAAGCAAGGAGACAGGGCCTCTACGAGCAGTACTTC.

The chain combines TRBV21-1 with TRBJ2-2; TRBD1 reflects the table's D call only, with no check against the DNA. TRBV21-1 is a pseudogene. This CDR3 is built from 17 residues. In DNA form, the CDR3 reads TGTGCCAGCAGCAAATTCGTAGGCAGGGTCCGGACCGGGGAGCTGTTTTTT. Its translation is CASSKFVGRVRTGELFF.

The chain employs TRBV6-1 and TRBJ1-6; no reliable D call. Germline V gene data show CDR1 as MNHNS and CDR2 as SASEGT. The CDR3 covers 14 residues. Deletions cut 2 bases from V and 10 bases from J, with 12 bases between. CDR3 sequence: CASSEKGRGSPLHF. DNA of the CDR3: TGTGCCAGCAGTGAAAAAGGGAGAGGGTCACCCCTCCACTTT.

J is TRBJ2-2 and V is TRBV7-9; 7 bases map to TRBD1. CDR3 size: 14 residues. V lost 5 bases, J lost 6 bases, and 6 bases stayed unmatched. The V gene's germline CDR1 is SEHNR and CDR2 FQNEAQ (reference sequence). In DNA, the CDR3 is TGTGCCAGCAGCCTTGGACAGGTGTCCGGGGAGCTGTTTTTT. As protein: CASSLGQVSGELFF. Complete variable domain (other parts from reference TRBV7-9 and TRBJ2-2): DTGVSQNPRHKITKRGQNVTFRCDPISEHNRLYWYRQTLGQGPEFLTYFQNEAQLEKSRLLSDRFSAERPKGSFSTLEIQRTEQGDSAMYLCASSLGQVSGELFFGEGSRLTVL.

The chain uses TRBV7-6 and TRBJ2-3, with D perhaps matching TRBD2 (6 bases). Between the trimmed V and J ends, which lost 2 bases and 0 bases, there was a span of 12 bases. The CDR3 has 16 residues. Germline CDR1 and CDR2: SGHVS and FNYEAQ. The CDR3 nucleotides read TGTGCCAGCAGCTTACGTGCGGGGCTTAGCACAGATACGCAGTATTTT. This encodes CASSLRAGLSTDTQYF. Filled out from reference TRBV7-6 and TRBJ2-3, the complete variable domain reads GAGVSQSPRYKVTKRGQDVALRCDPISGHVSLYWYRQALGQGPEFLTYFNYEAQQDKSGLPNDRFSAERPEGSISTLTIQRTEQRDSAMYRCASSLRAGLSTDTQYFGPGTRLTVL.